The present T cell receptor (beta chain) was sequenced within a study of blood T cells in healthy people across ages. Looking at the study overall: Template switching captured about one barcoded beta molecule per two T cells.

This clonotype turned up a few times. Antigen specificity is unknown. Points from the study as a whole: Across the age range, TCR beta diversity per million T cells fell in a roughly linear way.

A J-beta primer mix and a sample-barcoded 5' primer were used in a second PCR of about 7 to 12 cycles. TCRdb used MiXCR to reprocess the 5' RACE reads, holding one entry per CDR3 protein. The sample lists around 800,000 distinct CDR3 sequences; around 42% were seen once. Trimming at V came to 6 bases and at J to 7 bases, leaving 2 bases not matched to a gene. The CDR3 length is 12 residues. The germline V gene encodes CDR1 MNHNS and CDR2 SASEGT. This chain uses TRBV6-1 with TRBJ2-1; 8 bases agree with TRBD1. The sequenced sample was blood. This TCR was recovered from a man between 60 and 70 years old in good health. CDR3 sequence reads: CASRGQGNEQFF. The DNA of the CDR3 is TGTGCCAGCAGAGGACAGGGTAATGAGCAGTTCTTC.